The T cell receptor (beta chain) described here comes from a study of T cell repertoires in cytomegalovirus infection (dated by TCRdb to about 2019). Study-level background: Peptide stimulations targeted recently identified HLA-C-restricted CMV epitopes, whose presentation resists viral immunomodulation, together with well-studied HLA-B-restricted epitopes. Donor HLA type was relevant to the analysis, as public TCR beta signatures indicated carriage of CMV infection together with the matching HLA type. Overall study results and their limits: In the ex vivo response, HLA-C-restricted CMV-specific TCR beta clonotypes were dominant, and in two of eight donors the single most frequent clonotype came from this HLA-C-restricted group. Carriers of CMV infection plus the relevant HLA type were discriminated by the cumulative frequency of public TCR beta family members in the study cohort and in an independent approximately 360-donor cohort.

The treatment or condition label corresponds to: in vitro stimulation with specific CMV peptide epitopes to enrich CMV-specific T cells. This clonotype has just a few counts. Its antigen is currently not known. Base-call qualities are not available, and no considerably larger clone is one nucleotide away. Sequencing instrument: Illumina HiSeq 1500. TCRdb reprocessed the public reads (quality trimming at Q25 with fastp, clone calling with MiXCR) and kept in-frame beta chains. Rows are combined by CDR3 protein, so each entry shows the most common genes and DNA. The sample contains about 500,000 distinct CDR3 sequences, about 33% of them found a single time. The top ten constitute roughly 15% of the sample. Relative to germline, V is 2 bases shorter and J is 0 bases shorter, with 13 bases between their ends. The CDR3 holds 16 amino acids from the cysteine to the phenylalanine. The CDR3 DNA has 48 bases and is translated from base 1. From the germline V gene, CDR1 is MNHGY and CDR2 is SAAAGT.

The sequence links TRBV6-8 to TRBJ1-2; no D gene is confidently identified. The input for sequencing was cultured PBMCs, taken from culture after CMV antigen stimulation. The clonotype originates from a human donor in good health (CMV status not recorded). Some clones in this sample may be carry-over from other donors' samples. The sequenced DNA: TGTGCCAGCAGTTACCGGGGTCAAAGCGCTAACTATGGCTACACCTTC. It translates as CASSYRGQSANYGYTF.